Sequencing of this T cell receptor beta chain was carried out in a study of blood T cell repertoires in COVID-19. Whole-study context: Whether acute or convalescent, the COVID-19 samples came from the United States, Italy and Spain.

Original processing notes: Amplification of reference gene primers was used by the study to estimate nucleated cell counts. This table comes from immunoSEQ multiplex PCR, and its TCRdb copy is limited to in-frame clones, with some not included. V, J and clone size were drawn from that table, and D and trimming were deduced from the DNA. The profile covers some 280,000 clones, with around four fifths appearing a single time and 4.1% taken by the ten largest. Trimming removed 3 bases from V and 4 bases from J, with 13 bases in between. The CDR3 runs to 14 residues. CDR1 is SGDLS and CDR2 is YYNGEE in the germline V gene.

The receptor comes from a woman in her 50s with active or convalescent COVID-19. Sequenced sample: peripheral blood. J is TRBJ2-5 and V is TRBV9, with D possibly TRBD2 on 7 matching bases. This chain's CDR3 is CASSAGGAIETQYF. The CDR3 DNA follows: TGTGCCAGCAGCGCGGGGGGCGCGATAGAGACCCAGTACTTC. The entire variable domain, with the rest obtained from reference TRBV9 and TRBJ2-5, is as follows: DSGVTQTPKHLITATGQRVTLRCSPRSGDLSVYWYQQSLDQGLQFLIQYYNGEERAKGNILERFSAQQFPDLHSELNLSSLELGDSALYFCASSAGGAIETQYFGPGTRLLVL.